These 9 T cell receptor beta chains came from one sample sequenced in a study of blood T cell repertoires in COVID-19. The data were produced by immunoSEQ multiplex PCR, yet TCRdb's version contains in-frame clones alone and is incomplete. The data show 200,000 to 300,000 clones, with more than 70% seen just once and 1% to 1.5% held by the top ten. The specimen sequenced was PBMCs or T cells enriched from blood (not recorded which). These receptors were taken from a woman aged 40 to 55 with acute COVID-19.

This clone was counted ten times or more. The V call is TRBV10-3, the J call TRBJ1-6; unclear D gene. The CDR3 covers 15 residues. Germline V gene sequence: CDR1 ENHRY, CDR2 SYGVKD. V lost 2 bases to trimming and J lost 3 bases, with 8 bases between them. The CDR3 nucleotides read TGTGCCATCAGTGAGGAGGGAAGCTATAATTCACCCCTCCACTTT. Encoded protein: CAISEEGSYNSPLHF.

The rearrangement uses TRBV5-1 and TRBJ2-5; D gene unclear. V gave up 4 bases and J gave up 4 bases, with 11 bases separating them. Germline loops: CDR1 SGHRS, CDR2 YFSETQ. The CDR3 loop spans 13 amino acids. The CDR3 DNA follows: TGCGCCAGCAGCCCCATTGCCGGAGAGACCCAGTACTTC. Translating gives CASSPIAGETQYF. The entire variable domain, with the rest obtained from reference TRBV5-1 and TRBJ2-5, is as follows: KAGVTQTPRYLIKTRGQQVTLSCSPISGHRSVSWYQQTPGQGLQFLFEYFSETQRNKGNFPGRFSGRQFSNSRSEMNVSTLELGDSALYLCASSPIAGETQYFGPGTRLLVL.

The CDR3 is CASSIARGHTEAFF. CDR3 DNA sequence: TGTGCCAGTAGTATAGCAAGGGGGCATACTGAAGCTTTCTTT. The chain couples TRBV19 to TRBJ1-1, with 7 bases identical to TRBD1. CDR3 length: 14 residues. V shed 1 base, J shed 5 bases, and the junction held 4 bases outside the gene matches. Germline V gives CDR1 LNHDA, CDR2 SQIVND (reference sequence).

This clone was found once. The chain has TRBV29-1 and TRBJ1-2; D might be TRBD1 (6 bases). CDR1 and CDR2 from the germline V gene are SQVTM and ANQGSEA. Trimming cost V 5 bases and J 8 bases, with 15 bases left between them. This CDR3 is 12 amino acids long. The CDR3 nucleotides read TGCAGCGTTCAAACAGGGACGGGCGGCTACACCTTC. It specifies CSVQTGTGGYTF.

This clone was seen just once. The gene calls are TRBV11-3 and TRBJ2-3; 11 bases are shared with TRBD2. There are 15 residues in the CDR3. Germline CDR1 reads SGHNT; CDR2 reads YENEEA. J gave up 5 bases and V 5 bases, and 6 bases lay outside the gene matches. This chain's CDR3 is CASSNSGRARDTQYF. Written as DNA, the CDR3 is TGTGCCAGCAGCAATAGCGGGAGGGCCCGAGATACGCAGTATTTT.

The CDR3: CASSQGEHGYTF. The CDR3 DNA reads as TGTGCCAGCAGCCAAGGGGAGCATGGCTACACCTTC. The V and J genes are TRBV4-2 and TRBJ1-2; D not certain. Germline-derived CDR1 and CDR2 are LGHNA and YNFKEQ. This CDR3 has 12 residues. The germline V and J ends were trimmed by 1 base and 6 bases, with 6 bases remaining between them.

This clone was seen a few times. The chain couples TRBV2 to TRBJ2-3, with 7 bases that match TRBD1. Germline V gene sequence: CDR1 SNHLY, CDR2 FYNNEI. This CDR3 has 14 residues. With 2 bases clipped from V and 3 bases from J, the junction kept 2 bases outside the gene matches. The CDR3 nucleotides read TGTGCCAGCAGTGAACAGGGGGATACAGATACGCAGTATTTT. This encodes CASSEQGDTDTQYF.

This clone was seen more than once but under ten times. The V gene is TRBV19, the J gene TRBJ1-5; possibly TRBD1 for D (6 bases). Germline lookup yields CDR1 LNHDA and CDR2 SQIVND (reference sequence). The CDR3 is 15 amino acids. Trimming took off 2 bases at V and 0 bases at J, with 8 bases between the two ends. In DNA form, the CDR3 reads TGTGCCAGTAGTATACTACAGGGTAGCAATCAGCCCCAGCATTTT. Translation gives CASSILQGSNQPQHF. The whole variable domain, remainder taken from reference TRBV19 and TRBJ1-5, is DGGITQSPKYLFRKEGQNVTLSCEQNLNHDAMYWYRQDPGQGLRLIYYSQIVNDFQKGDIAEGYSVSREKKESFPLTVTSAQKNPTAFYLCASSILQGSNQPQHFGDGTRLSIL.

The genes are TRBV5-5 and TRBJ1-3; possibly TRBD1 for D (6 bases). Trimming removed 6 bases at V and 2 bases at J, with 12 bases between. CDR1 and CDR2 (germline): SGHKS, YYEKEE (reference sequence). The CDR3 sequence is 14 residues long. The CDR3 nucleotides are TGTGCCAGCAATCCTCAGGGGACTGGAAACACCATATATTTT. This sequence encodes CASNPQGTGNTIYF.